Described below is a single T cell receptor beta chain sequence and its context. The data were produced by immunoSEQ multiplex PCR, yet TCRdb's version contains in-frame clones alone and is incomplete. The sample shows approximately 1,500,000 clones, roughly 98% of them seen only once. There are 19 residues in the CDR3. The germline V gene has CDR1 LGHNT and CDR2 FRNRAP. Between the trimmed V and J ends, which lost 4 bases and 6 bases, there was a span of 31 bases. A CD45RA+ naive subset and a CD45RA-negative memory subset were split from CD4+ cells. This sample stems from a study of shared clonotypes between healthy human individuals. Study information: Per donor, CD8 memory used one plate, CD8 naive used two, CD4 memory used three and CD4 naive used three.

The sample was naive CD4+ T cells sorted from blood. Indicated subset: CD45RA+ positively selected. The chain employs TRBV12-5 and TRBJ2-7; TRBD2 is a possible D gene (5 bases). This clonotype was obtained from a man aged 25 to 40 in good health. CDR3 coding DNA: TGTGCTAGTGGTTCAGGAGTCGATCGGGATTCGGACTTAACTGGCGAGCAGTACTTC. Protein sequence: CASGSGVDRDSDLTGEQYF.